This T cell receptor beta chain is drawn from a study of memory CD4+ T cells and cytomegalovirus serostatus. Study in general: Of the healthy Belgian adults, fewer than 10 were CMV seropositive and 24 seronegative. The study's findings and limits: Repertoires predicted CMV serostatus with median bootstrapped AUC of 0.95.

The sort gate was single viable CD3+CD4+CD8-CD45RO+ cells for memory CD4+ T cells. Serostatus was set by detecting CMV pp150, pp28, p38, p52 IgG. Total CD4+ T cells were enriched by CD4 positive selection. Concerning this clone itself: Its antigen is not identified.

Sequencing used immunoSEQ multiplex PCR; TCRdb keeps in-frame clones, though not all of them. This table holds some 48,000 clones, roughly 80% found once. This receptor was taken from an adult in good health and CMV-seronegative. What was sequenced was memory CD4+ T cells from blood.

The CDR3: CASSPGTSSYEQYF. The DNA of the CDR3 is TGTGCCAGCAGCCCCGGGACAAGCTCCTACGAGCAGTACTTC. V is TRBV11-2 and J is TRBJ2-7; D might be TRBD1 (6 bases). Germline V gives CDR1 SGHAT, CDR2 FQNNGV. V was shortened by 5 bases and J by 0 bases, with 11 bases between the two germline ends. This CDR3 contains 14 residues.